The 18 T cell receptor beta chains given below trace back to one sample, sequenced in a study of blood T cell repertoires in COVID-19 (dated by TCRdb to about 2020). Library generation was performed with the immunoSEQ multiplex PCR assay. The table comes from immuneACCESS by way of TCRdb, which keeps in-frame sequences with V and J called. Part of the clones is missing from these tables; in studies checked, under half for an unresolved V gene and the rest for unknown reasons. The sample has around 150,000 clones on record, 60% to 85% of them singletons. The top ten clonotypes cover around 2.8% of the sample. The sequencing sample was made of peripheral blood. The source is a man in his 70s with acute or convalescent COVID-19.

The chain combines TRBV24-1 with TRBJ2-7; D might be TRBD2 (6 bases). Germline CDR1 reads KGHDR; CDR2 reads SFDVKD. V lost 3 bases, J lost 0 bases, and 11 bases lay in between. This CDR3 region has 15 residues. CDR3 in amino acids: CATSDGTDYSYEQYF. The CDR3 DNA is TGTGCCACCAGTGATGGGACGGACTACTCCTACGAGCAGTACTTC.

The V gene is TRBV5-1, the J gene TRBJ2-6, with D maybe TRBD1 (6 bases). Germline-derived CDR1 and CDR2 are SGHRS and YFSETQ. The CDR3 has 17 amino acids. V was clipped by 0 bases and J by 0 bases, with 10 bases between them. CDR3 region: CASSLDGRGSGANVLTF. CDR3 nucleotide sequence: TGCGCCAGCAGCTTGGATGGCAGGGGCTCTGGGGCCAACGTCCTGACTTTC.

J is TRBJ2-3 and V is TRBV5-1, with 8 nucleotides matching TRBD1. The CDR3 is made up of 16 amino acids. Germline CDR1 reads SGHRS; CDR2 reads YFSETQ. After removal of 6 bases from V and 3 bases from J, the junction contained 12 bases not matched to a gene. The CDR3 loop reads CASNGAGGERTDTQYF. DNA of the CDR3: TGCGCCAGCAATGGGGCAGGGGGCGAAAGAACAGATACGCAGTATTTT. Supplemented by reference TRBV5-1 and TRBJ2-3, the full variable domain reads KAGVTQTPRYLIKTRGQQVTLSCSPISGHRSVSWYQQTPGQGLQFLFEYFSETQRNKGNFPGRFSGRQFSNSRSEMNVSTLELGDSALYLCASNGAGGERTDTQYFGPGTRLTVL.

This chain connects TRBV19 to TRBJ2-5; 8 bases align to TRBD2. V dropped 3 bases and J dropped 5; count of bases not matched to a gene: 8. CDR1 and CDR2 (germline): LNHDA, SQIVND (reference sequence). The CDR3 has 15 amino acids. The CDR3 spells CASSMGREGRETQYF. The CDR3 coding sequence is TGTGCCAGTAGTATGGGTCGGGAGGGCCGCGAGACCCAGTACTTC.

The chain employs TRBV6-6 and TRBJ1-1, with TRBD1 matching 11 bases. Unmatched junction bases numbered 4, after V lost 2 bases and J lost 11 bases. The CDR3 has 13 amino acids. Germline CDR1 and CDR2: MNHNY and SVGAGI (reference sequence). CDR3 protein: CASSYGQGAVAFF. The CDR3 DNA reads TGTGCCAGCAGTTACGGACAGGGGGCGGTCGCTTTCTTT.

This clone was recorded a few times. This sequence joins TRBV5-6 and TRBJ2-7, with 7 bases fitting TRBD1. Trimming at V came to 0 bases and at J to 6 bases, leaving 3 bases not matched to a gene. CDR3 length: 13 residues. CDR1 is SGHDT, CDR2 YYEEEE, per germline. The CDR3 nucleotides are TGTGCCAGCAGCTTGGCGACAGGGCGCGAGCAGTACTTC. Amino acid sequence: CASSLATGREQYF.

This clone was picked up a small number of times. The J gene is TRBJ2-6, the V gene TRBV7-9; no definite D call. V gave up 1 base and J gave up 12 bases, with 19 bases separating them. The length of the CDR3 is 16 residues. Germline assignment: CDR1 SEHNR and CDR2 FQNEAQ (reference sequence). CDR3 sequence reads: CASSLESAPNLGVLTF. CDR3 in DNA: TGTGCCAGCAGCTTAGAGTCCGCCCCCAATCTCGGCGTCCTGACTTTC.

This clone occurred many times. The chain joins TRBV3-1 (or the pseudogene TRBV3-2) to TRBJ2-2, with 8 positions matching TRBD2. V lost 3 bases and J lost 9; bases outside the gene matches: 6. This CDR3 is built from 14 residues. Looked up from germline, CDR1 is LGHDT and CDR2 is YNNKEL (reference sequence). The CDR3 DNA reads TGTGCCAGCAGCCAGTGGACGGGAGGGAGGGAGCTGTTTTTT. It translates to CASSQWTGGRELFF.

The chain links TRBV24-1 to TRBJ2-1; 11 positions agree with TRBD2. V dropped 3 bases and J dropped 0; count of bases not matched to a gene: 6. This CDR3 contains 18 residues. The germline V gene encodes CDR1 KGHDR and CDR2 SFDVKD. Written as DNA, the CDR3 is TGTGCCACCAGTGATCGGGGACTAGCGGATAGCTCCTACAATGAGCAGTTCTTC. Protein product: CATSDRGLADSSYNEQFF.

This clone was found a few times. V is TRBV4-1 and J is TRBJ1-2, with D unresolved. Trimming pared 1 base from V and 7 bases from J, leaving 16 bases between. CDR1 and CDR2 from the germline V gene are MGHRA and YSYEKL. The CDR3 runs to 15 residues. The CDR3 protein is CASSQVARKVTGYTF. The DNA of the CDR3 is TGCGCCAGCAGCCAAGTTGCCAGGAAAGTGACTGGCTACACCTTC.

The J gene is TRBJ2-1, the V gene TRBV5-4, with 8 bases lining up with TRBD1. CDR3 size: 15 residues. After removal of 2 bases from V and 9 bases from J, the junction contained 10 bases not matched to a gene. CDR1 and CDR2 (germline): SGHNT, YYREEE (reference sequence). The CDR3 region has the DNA TGTGCCAGCAGCTTTGCGGGACAGGTTTATATTGAGCAGTTCTTC. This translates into CASSFAGQVYIEQFF.

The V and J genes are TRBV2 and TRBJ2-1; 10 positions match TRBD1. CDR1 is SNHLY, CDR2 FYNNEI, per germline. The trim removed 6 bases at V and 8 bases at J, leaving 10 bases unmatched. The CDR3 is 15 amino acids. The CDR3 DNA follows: TGTGCCAGCAGGACCGGGACAGGGGCCGGCTATGAGCAGTTCTTC. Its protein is CASRTGTGAGYEQFF. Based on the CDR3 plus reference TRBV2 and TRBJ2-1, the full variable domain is EPEVTQTPSHQVTQMGQEVILRCVPISNHLYFYWYRQILGQKVEFLVSFYNNEISEKSEIFDDQFSVERPDGSNFTLKIRSTKLEDSAMYFCASRTGTGAGYEQFFGPGTRLTVL.

The CDR3 reads CASSSGQGGYTF. Here the CDR3 DNA reads TGTGCCAGCAGCTCGGGACAGGGCGGCTACACCTTC. The chain recombines TRBV7-9 with TRBJ1-2, with 9 bases that match TRBD1. The V and J ends lost 4 bases and 8 bases, in that order; junction bases with no gene match: 2. Per the germline V gene, CDR1 is SEHNR and CDR2 is FQNEAQ (reference sequence). CDR3 length: 12 amino acids.

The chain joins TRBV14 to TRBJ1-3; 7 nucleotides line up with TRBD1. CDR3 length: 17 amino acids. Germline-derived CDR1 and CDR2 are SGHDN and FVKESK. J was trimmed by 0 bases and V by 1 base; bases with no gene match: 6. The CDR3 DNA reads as TGTGCCAGCAGCCAAGGACAGGGTACATTCTCTGGAAACACCATATATTTT. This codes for CASSQGQGTFSGNTIYF.

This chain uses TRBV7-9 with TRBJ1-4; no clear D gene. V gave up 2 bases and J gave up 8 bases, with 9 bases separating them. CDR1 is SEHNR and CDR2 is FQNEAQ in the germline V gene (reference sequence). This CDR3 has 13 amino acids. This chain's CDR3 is CASSLQAQEKLFF. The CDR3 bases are TGTGCCAGCAGCTTACAGGCGCAGGAAAAACTGTTTTTT.

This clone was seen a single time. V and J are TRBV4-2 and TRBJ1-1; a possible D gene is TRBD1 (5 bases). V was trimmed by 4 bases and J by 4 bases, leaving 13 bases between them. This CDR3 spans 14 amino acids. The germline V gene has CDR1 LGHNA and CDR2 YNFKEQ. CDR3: CASSRLQVGTEAFF. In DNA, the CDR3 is TGTGCCAGCAGCCGCCTACAGGTAGGCACTGAAGCTTTCTTT.

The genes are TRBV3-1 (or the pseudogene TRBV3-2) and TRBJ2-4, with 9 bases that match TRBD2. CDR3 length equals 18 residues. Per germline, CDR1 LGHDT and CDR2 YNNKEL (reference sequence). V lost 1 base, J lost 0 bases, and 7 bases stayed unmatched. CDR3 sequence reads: CASSQGPSGAIAKNIQYF. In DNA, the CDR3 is TGTGCCAGCAGCCAAGGGCCTAGCGGGGCGATAGCCAAAAACATTCAGTACTTC.

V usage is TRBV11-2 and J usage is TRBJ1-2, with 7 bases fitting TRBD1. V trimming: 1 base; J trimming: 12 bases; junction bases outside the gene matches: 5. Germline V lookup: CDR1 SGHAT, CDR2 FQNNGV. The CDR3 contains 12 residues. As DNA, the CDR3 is TGTGCCAGCAGCTTAGCAGGGGGTGCGGACACCTTC. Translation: CASSLAGGADTF. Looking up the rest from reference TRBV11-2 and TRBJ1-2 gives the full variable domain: EAGVAQSPRYKIIEKRQSVAFWCNPISGHATLYWYQQILGQGPKLLIQFQNNGVVDDSQLPKDRFSAERLKGVDSTLKIQPAKLEDSAVYLCASSLAGGADTFGSGTRLTVV.